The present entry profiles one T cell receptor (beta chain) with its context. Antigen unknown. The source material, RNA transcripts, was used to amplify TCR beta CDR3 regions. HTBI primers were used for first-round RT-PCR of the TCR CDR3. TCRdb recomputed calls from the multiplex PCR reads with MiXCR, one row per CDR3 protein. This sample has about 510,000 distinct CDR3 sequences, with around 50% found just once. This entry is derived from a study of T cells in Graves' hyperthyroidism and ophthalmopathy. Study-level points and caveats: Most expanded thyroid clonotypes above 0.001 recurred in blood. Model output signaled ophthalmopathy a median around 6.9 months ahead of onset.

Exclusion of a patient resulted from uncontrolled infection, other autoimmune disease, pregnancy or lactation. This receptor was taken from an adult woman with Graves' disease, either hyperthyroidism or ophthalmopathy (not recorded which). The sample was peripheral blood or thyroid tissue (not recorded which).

DNA of the CDR3: TGCAGCGCCCGACAGGGGGCAAACACTGAAGCTTTCTTT. Translated: CSARQGANTEAFF. J is TRBJ1-1 and V is TRBV29-1; 10 bases fit TRBD1. Trimming removed 7 bases from V and 2 bases from J; junction bases left unmatched: 4. This CDR3 has 13 amino acids. CDR1 SQVTM and CDR2 ANQGSEA come from the germline V gene.